Here is one TCR beta chain with its context. The sample belongs to a study of blood T cell repertoires in COVID-19. For the study at large: T cells, B-cell-depleted T cells, or PBMCs supplied cDNA or gDNA.

The length of the CDR3 is 15 residues. Trimming took 4 bases from V and 7 from J, leaving 17 bases between them. Germline lookup yields CDR1 LGHNA and CDR2 YNFKEQ. The data were produced by immunoSEQ multiplex PCR, yet TCRdb's version contains in-frame clones alone and is incomplete. In the table there are 180,000 or so clones, around 90% of which are singletons. Sequencing was done on a sample of peripheral blood. This TCR derives from a man between 45 and 60 years old with acute or convalescent COVID-19. V and J are TRBV4-2 and TRBJ2-1; D is undetermined. The CDR3 sequence: CASSRSRSTENEQFF. DNA of the CDR3: TGTGCCAGCAGCCGAAGTAGATCGACTGAAAATGAGCAGTTCTTC.